The 26 T cell receptor beta chains below all came from one sample that was sequenced in a study of PD-L1 blockade in urothelial cancer. Only in-frame clones appear in the TCRdb table, and some are missing; sequencing was by immunoSEQ multiplex PCR. Among about 40,000 clones listed, about four fifths were seen once. The material was PBMCs, obtained around atezolizumab (anti-PD-L1) treatment. The receptors were gathered from a man between 60 and 70 years old with urothelial cancer.

V gene TRBV7-6 combines with J gene TRBJ2-1; D might be TRBD2 (5 bases). Germline CDR1 and CDR2: SGHVS and FNYEAQ. The V end was cut by 5 bases, the J end by 5 bases, with 16 bases between. The CDR3 is 15 residues long. CDR3 sequence reads: CASSLGEGWNNEQFF. For the CDR3, the DNA is TGTGCCAGCAGCCTAGGAGAGGGTTGGAACAATGAGCAGTTCTTC.

This clone was recorded only once. V and J are TRBV6-5 and TRBJ2-1, with TRBD2 identical over 8 bases. The CDR3 totals 15 residues. Per the germline V gene, CDR1 is MNHEY and CDR2 is SVGAGI. With V trimmed by 7 bases and J by 2 bases, 7 bases remained unmatched. This CDR3 reads CASTKAGEPYNEQFF. The CDR3 DNA reads as TGTGCCAGCACCAAAGCGGGAGAGCCCTACAATGAGCAGTTCTTC.

The V and J genes are TRBV19 and TRBJ2-7, with TRBD1 matching over 7 bases. After removal of 5 bases from V and 4 bases from J, the junction contained 8 bases not matched to a gene. Germline CDR1 LNHDA, CDR2 SQIVND (reference sequence). The CDR3 extends over 14 amino acids. The CDR3: CASSSSQGIYEQYF. CDR3 coding DNA: TGTGCCAGTAGTTCATCACAGGGGATTTACGAGCAGTACTTC.

The chain joins TRBV4-2 to TRBJ2-5; no reliable D call. CDR3 length: 11 residues. V lost 4 bases and J 5 bases, leaving 5 bases between the germline ends. Germline lookup yields CDR1 LGHNA and CDR2 YNFKEQ. The CDR3 reads CASSLSETQYF. For the CDR3, the DNA is TGTGCCAGCAGCCTCTCTGAGACCCAGTACTTC.

This sequence joins TRBV4-1 and TRBJ1-5; 7 positions agree with TRBD1. V lost 3 bases, J lost 0 bases, and 5 bases stayed unmatched. The CDR3 has 16 residues. CDR1 and CDR2 (germline): MGHRA, YSYEKL. CDR3 sequence reads: CASSQGRGVSNQPQHF. CDR3 nucleotides: TGCGCCAGCAGCCAGGGCAGGGGGGTTAGCAATCAGCCCCAGCATTTT.

V usage is TRBV15 and J usage is TRBJ2-4, with a weak D call TRBD2 (6 bases). Germline V lookup: CDR1 LNHNV, CDR2 YYDKDF (reference sequence). This CDR3 has 15 residues. The V end lost 1 base, the J end lost 0 bases, and 7 bases lay between the germline ends. The CDR3 is CATSRGGVAKNIQYF. DNA for the CDR3: TGTGCCACCAGCAGAGGCGGGGTAGCCAAAAACATTCAGTACTTC.

This chain links TRBV19 with TRBJ1-1; TRBD1 aligns across 10 bases. V trimming: 6 bases; J trimming: 4 bases; junction bases outside the gene matches: 14. The CDR3 extends over 17 amino acids. CDR1 and CDR2 (germline): LNHDA, SQIVND (reference sequence). As DNA, the CDR3 is TGTGCCAGTAGCCCTTCCGGGACAGGGGTCGGAGGCACTGAAGCTTTCTTT. This gives the protein CASSPSGTGVGGTEAFF.

V usage is TRBV2 and J usage is TRBJ2-2; TRBD2 is a possible D gene (7 bases). V was clipped by 6 bases and J by 5 bases, with 16 bases between them. This CDR3 has 15 residues. Germline lookup yields CDR1 SNHLY and CDR2 FYNNEI. The CDR3 nucleotides read TGTGCCAGCAGAGGGGGGGCCAGCGGGACCGGGGAGCTGTTTTTT. It codes for CASRGGASGTGELFF. The full variable domain, with the rest looked up from reference TRBV2 and TRBJ2-2, is EPEVTQTPSHQVTQMGQEVILRCVPISNHLYFYWYRQILGQKVEFLVSFYNNEISEKSEIFDDQFSVERPDGSNFTLKIRSTKLEDSAMYFCASRGGASGTGELFFGEGSRLTVL.

This chain uses TRBV4-3 with TRBJ1-2, with a possible D match to TRBD1 (5 bases). This CDR3 is 14 amino acids long. Trimming left V 1 base short and J 6 bases short, with 12 bases between. Looked up from germline, CDR1 is LGHNA and CDR2 is YSLEER. The CDR3 sequence: CASSQGGGYNGYTF. Written as DNA, the CDR3 is TGCGCCAGCAGCCAAGGGGGGGGGTACAATGGCTACACCTTC.

This chain uses TRBV29-1 with TRBJ1-1; the D gene is possibly TRBD1 (5 bases). V lost 7 bases to trimming and J lost 3 bases, with 12 bases between them. The CDR3 contains 12 residues. Germline V gene sequence: CDR1 SQVTM, CDR2 ANQGSEA. CDR3 sequence reads: CSGRRGYTEAFF. As DNA, the CDR3 is TGCAGCGGGCGTAGGGGATACACTGAAGCTTTCTTT. The entire variable domain, with the rest obtained from reference TRBV29-1 and TRBJ1-1, is as follows: SAVISQKPSRDICQRGTSLTIQCQVDSQVTMMFWYRQQPGQSLTLIATANQGSEATYESGFVIDKFPISRPNLTFSTLTVSNMSPEDSSIYLCSGRRGYTEAFFGQGTRLTVV.

The chain links TRBV5-1 to TRBJ2-2; TRBD2 agrees at 10 bases. V lost 4 bases to trimming and J lost 3 bases; unmatched junction nucleotides: 0. CDR1 and CDR2 from the germline V gene are SGHRS and YFSETQ. The CDR3 consists of 14 residues. The CDR3 loop is CASSLAGDTGELFF. The CDR3 nucleotides read TGCGCCAGCAGCCTAGCGGGGGACACCGGGGAGCTGTTTTTT.

The chain recombines TRBV5-5 with TRBJ2-3, with 8 nucleotides matching TRBD1. The CDR3 loop spans 13 amino acids. Per the germline V gene, CDR1 is SGHKS and CDR2 is YYEKEE (reference sequence). Trimming at V came to 4 bases and at J to 5 bases, leaving 3 bases not matched to a gene. The CDR3 nucleotides read TGTGCCAGCAGCACAACAGGGGGAGATACGCAGTATTTT. Its translation is CASSTTGGDTQYF.

The chain carries TRBV6-1 and TRBJ2-4; D gene ambiguous. The CDR3 is made up of 18 amino acids. The V end was cut by 1 base, the J end by 3 bases, with 19 bases between. Germline values: CDR1 MNHNS, CDR2 SASEGT. The CDR3 nucleotides read TGTGCCAGCAGTGAAGTTGGCAGAGGAAGGCCGGACAAAAACATTCAGTACTTC. Residues: CASSEVGRGRPDKNIQYF.

V and J are TRBV7-2 and TRBJ1-4, with D uncertain. The CDR3 runs 15 residues. Germline V gene data show CDR1 as SGHTA and CDR2 as FQGNSA. Trimming shortened V by 5 bases and J by 4 bases, and 14 bases separated the two germline ends. The CDR3 DNA follows: TGTGCCAGCAGCCCCCGGGGAGCTTATAATGAAAAACTGTTTTTT. Translation: CASSPRGAYNEKLFF.

In its sample, this clone was seen once. The rearrangement uses TRBV5-1 and TRBJ2-5; 9 positions match TRBD1. Germline CDR1 SGHRS, CDR2 YFSETQ. Trimming removed 4 bases from V and 5 bases from J; junction bases left unmatched: 6. The CDR3 loop spans 14 amino acids. The CDR3 protein is CASSGRGTGETQYF. In DNA, the CDR3 is TGCGCCAGCAGCGGAAGGGGGACAGGGGAGACCCAGTACTTC.

The chain uses TRBV5-1 and TRBJ1-4, with 9 bases identical to TRBD1. Unmatched junction bases numbered 4, after V lost 3 bases and J lost 7 bases. Germline V lookup: CDR1 SGHRS, CDR2 YFSETQ. The CDR3 runs 14 residues. Written as DNA, the CDR3 is TGCGCCAGCAGCTCCGGACAGGGGAGTGAAAAACTGTTTTTT. Its protein is CASSSGQGSEKLFF.

The chain has TRBV7-8 and TRBJ2-2; TRBD1 aligns across 7 bases. This CDR3 region has 17 residues. Per germline, CDR1 SGHVS and CDR2 FQNEAQ. V was clipped by 4 bases and J by 0 bases; unmatched bases: 8. The CDR3 DNA reads as TGTGCCAGCAGCTACAACCGACAGGGCTCGAACACCGGGGAGCTGTTTTTT. It specifies CASSYNRQGSNTGELFF.

The V gene is TRBV11-2, the J gene TRBJ1-4, with D hard to call. The V end lost 8 bases, the J end lost 8 bases, and 18 bases lay between the germline ends. CDR1 and CDR2 from the germline V gene are SGHAT and FQNNGV. This CDR3 has 14 amino acids. The CDR3 sequence is CASQTSYQAEKLFF. The CDR3 DNA sequence: TGTGCCAGCCAAACAAGCTACCAGGCAGAAAAACTGTTTTTT.

The chain couples TRBV23-1 to TRBJ1-4, with D uncertain. TRBV23-1 is sorted into the ORF group, with uncertain function. Trimming stripped 0 bases from V and 7 bases from J, with 6 bases between. This CDR3 contains 13 residues. The CDR3 sequence: CASSQSRCEKLFF. The CDR3 DNA follows: TGCGCCAGCAGTCAATCCCGGTGTGAAAAACTGTTTTTT.

The genes are TRBV21-1 and TRBJ2-3; TRBD2, the D gene given by the table, was not confirmed from the DNA. TRBV21-1 has pseudogene status. The CDR3 covers 18 residues. CDR3 in amino acids: CASSKLPGASEVMDTQYF. CDR3 nucleotides: TGTGCCAGCAGCAAGTTGCCGGGTGCTAGCGAGGTCATGGATACGCAGTATTTT.

The V call is TRBV6-4, the J call TRBJ1-1; weak D call: TRBD1 (5 bases). The CDR3 sequence is 14 residues long. The germline V gene has CDR1 MRHNA and CDR2 SNTAGT. Between the trimmed V and J ends, which lost 5 bases and 5 bases, there was a span of 15 bases. The CDR3 loop reads CASSRQGRWTEAFF. CDR3 DNA sequence: TGTGCCAGCAGTAGGCAGGGTCGGTGGACTGAAGCTTTCTTT.

This chain uses TRBV28 with TRBJ2-5, with a weak D call TRBD1 (6 bases). V lost 8 bases and J lost 5, with 18 bases in between. This CDR3 contains 14 residues. From germline, CDR1 is MDHEN and CDR2 SYDVKM. The CDR3 region has the DNA TGTGCCAGCGGGGCAGGGGCGACTTGGGAGACCCAGTACTTC. Its translation: CASGAGATWETQYF.

The chain has TRBV28 and TRBJ2-1; D may be TRBD2 (7 bases). There are 14 residues in the CDR3. Germline V gives CDR1 MDHEN, CDR2 SYDVKM. V gave up 2 bases and J gave up 7 bases, with 12 bases separating them. In DNA, the CDR3 is TGTGCCAGCAGTTTAGTGGGGGGGCCGAATGAGCAGTTCTTC. As protein: CASSLVGGPNEQFF.

This clone was counted a few times. The chain carries TRBV5-1 and TRBJ2-1, with TRBD1 identical over 7 bases. Unmatched junction bases numbered 3, after V lost 0 bases and J lost 3 bases. Germline V gene lookup returns CDR1 SGHRS and CDR2 YFSETQ. The CDR3 totals 15 residues. The CDR3 loop reads CASSLDGQVYNEQFF. The CDR3 DNA follows: TGCGCCAGCAGCTTGGATGGACAGGTCTACAATGAGCAGTTCTTC.

The rearrangement links TRBV6-5 to TRBJ1-4, with D possibly being TRBD1 (5 bases). V dropped 0 bases and J dropped 3 bases, with 11 bases sitting between them. The CDR3 is 16 amino acids. CDR1 MNHEY and CDR2 SVGAGI come from the germline V gene. The CDR3 here is CASSYSMTESNEKLFF. Written as DNA, the CDR3 is TGTGCCAGCAGTTACTCGATGACAGAGTCTAATGAAAAACTGTTTTTT.

The rearrangement links TRBV6-5 to TRBJ1-5; 7 nucleotides agree with TRBD1. Germline loops: CDR1 MNHEY, CDR2 SVGAGI. The trim removed 5 bases at V and 3 bases at J, leaving 4 bases unmatched. CDR3 size: 14 residues. This chain's CDR3 is CASSRTGINQPQHF. The CDR3 DNA sequence: TGTGCCAGCAGTAGGACAGGCATCAATCAGCCCCAGCATTTT.